This is a list of T cell receptor beta chains from one sample in a study of PD-L1 blockade in urothelial cancer. Some clones are missing from TCRdb's copy, which holds only in-frame ones; the method was immunoSEQ multiplex PCR. The repertoire holds 46,000 or so clones, with nearly 90% as singletons. Sample: PBMCs, taken around atezolizumab (anti-PD-L1) treatment. These receptors all come from a man in his 60s with urothelial cancer. Each CDR3 is given with its conserved first and last residue. Fields, in order: V gene, D gene, clone size, J gene, CDR3 protein, CDR3 DNA. A D gene is named only where the DNA matches it firmly. Size is stated for part of the rows, as once, few or many counts, or as a class when the clone is expanded.

>TRBV6-5|NA|NA|TRBJ2-7
CASSRTGYEQYF
TGTGCCAGCAGTCGCACAGGGTACGAGCAGTACTTC
>TRBV7-2|NA|NA|TRBJ1-1
CASSLVAGANTEAFF
TGTGCCAGCAGCTTAGTCGCAGGGGCGAACACTGAAGCTTTCTTT
>TRBV19|TRBD1|NA|TRBJ1-2
CASSTQGQGFYGYTF
TGTGCCAGTAGTACACAGGGACAGGGGTTCTATGGCTACACCTTC
>TRBV7-2|NA|NA|TRBJ2-5
CASSPDLAGVTQYF
TGTGCCAGCAGCCCCGACCTGGCCGGGGTGACCCAGTACTTC
>TRBV30|TRBD1|NA|TRBJ1-2
CAWSGRGTGETLYTF
TGTGCCTGGAGTGGACGCGGGACAGGGGAAACTCTCTACACCTTC
>TRBV6-5|TRBD1|NA|TRBJ1-3
CASRSQGAAGNTIYF
TGTGCCAGCAGATCACAGGGGGCGGCTGGAAACACCATATATTTT
>TRBV5-6|NA|NA|TRBJ2-1
CASSLPGFGEQFF
TGTGCCAGCAGCTTGCCGGGGTTTGGTGAGCAGTTCTTC
>TRBV5-1|TRBD1|NA|TRBJ2-3
CASTNRGDRADTQYF
TGCGCCAGCACAAATCGGGGGGACAGGGCAGATACGCAGTATTTT
>TRBV5-1|TRBD2|NA|TRBJ2-7
CASSFLAGWSSYEQYF
TGCGCCAGCAGCTTCCTAGCGGGGTGGAGCTCCTACGAGCAGTACTTC
>TRBV14|NA|NA|TRBJ2-7
CASSPGRESSYEQYF
TGTGCCAGCAGCCCAGGACGGGAATCCTCCTACGAGCAGTACTTC
>TRBV29-1|TRBD1|NA|TRBJ1-1
CSVGAGGDTEAFF
TGCAGCGTTGGGGCAGGGGGTGACACTGAAGCTTTCTTT
>TRBV28|TRBD1|NA|TRBJ1-2
CASINPGQGATGYTF
TGTGCCAGCATCAACCCGGGACAGGGGGCGACTGGCTACACCTTC
>TRBV6-1|NA|NA|TRBJ1-5
CASSEAGGHQPQHF
TGTGCCAGCAGTGAAGCAGGGGGACACCAGCCCCAGCATTTT
>TRBV6-5|TRBD1|NA|TRBJ2-7
CASSQDRVPYEQYF
TGTGCCAGCAGCCAAGACAGGGTTCCCTACGAGCAGTACTTC
>TRBV28|TRBD1|NA|TRBJ1-2
CASSQDRVGGYTF
TGTGCCAGCAGTCAGGACAGGGTGGGCGGCTACACCTTC
>TRBV27|TRBD1|NA|TRBJ1-2
CASSTIDRGLGYTF
TGTGCCAGCAGTACTATCGACAGGGGGCTCGGCTACACCTTC
>TRBV2|TRBD2|once|TRBJ2-3
CASSSTSGGTTDTQYF
TGTGCCAGCAGCTCGACTAGCGGGGGGACCACAGATACGCAGTATTTT
>TRBV4-3|NA|medium-sized|TRBJ2-7
CASSQDPARVEVDEQYF
TGCGCCAGCAGCCAAGACCCAGCCCGGGTTGAAGTCGACGAGCAGTACTTC
>TRBV4-1|TRBD2|NA|TRBJ2-1
CASSQGMRGGSSYNEQFF
TGCGCCAGCAGCCAGGGTATGCGGGGGGGAAGCTCCTACAATGAGCAGTTCTTC
>TRBV6-5|NA|NA|TRBJ1-5
CASSYSARVGQPQHF
TGTGCCAGCAGTTACTCCGCCAGGGTGGGACAGCCCCAGCATTTT
>TRBV10-3|NA|NA|TRBJ1-1
CAISDSDKNTEAFF
TGTGCCATCAGTGATTCGGACAAGAACACTGAAGCTTTCTTT
>TRBV7-2|NA|NA|TRBJ2-5
CASSIPAAETQYF
TGTGCCAGCAGCATACCAGCAGCGGAGACCCAGTACTTC
>TRBV4-1|TRBD1|NA|TRBJ2-7
CASSPKQGALGSYEQYF
TGCGCCAGCAGCCCAAAACAGGGGGCGCTTGGGAGTTACGAGCAGTACTTC
>TRBV7-2|TRBD2|NA|TRBJ2-1
CASSLRERGGVFF
TGTGCCAGCAGCTTAAGGGAGCGGGGGGGCGTGTTCTTC
>TRBV5-4|TRBD1|NA|TRBJ1-1
CASSPTGQGSRTEAFF
TGTGCCAGCAGCCCCACGGGACAGGGCTCGAGGACTGAAGCTTTCTTT
>TRBV6-1|NA|NA|TRBJ1-5
CASSENSNNQPQHF
TGTGCCAGCAGTGAAAACAGTAACAATCAGCCCCAGCATTTT
>TRBV2|NA|once|TRBJ1-5
CASSASVSRGGQPQHF
TGTGCCAGCAGTGCGAGCGTTTCCAGGGGTGGGCAGCCCCAGCATTTT
>TRBV7-9|NA|NA|TRBJ2-1
CASRPTGGLAGTYNEQFF
TGTGCCAGCAGGCCGACAGGGGGCCTAGCGGGGACTTACAATGAGCAGTTCTTC
>TRBV7-8|TRBD2|NA|TRBJ2-2
CASSLVRSTGRTGELFF
TGTGCCAGCAGCTTAGTACGGTCCACCGGGAGGACCGGGGAGCTGTTTTTT
>TRBV5-1|TRBD1|NA|TRBJ2-5
CASSLTGTGGQETQYF
TGCGCCAGCAGCTTAACCGGGACAGGGGGCCAAGAGACCCAGTACTTC
>TRBV10-2|TRBD2|NA|TRBJ2-7
CASSGSGTTYEQYF
TGCGCCAGCAGTGGGTCCGGGACTACCTACGAGCAGTACTTC
>TRBV19|NA|once|TRBJ1-3
CASSPHLRSSGNTIYF
TGTGCCAGTAGCCCCCATCTCCGGTCCTCTGGAAACACCATATATTTT
>TRBV29-1|NA|NA|TRBJ2-3
CSVEEAGTDTQYF
TGCAGCGTTGAAGAGGCAGGTACAGATACGCAGTATTTT
>TRBV7-9|TRBD1|NA|TRBJ2-6
CASSLARGSAGANVLTF
TGTGCCAGCAGCTTAGCCAGGGGGAGCGCTGGGGCCAACGTCCTGACTTTC
>TRBV7-3|TRBD2|NA|TRBJ2-3
CASSLSSLAGGLDTQYF
TGTGCCAGCAGCTTAAGCTCTCTAGCGGGGGGTCTAGATACGCAGTATTTT
>TRBV19|TRBD1|NA|TRBJ1-1
CATSTGVDTEAFF
TGTGCCACCTCGACAGGGGTGGACACTGAAGCTTTCTTT
>TRBV7-9|TRBD1|NA|TRBJ2-7
CASSLSRGRNEQYF
TGTGCCAGCAGCTTAAGCAGGGGGCGCAACGAGCAGTACTTC
>TRBV2|TRBD2|NA|TRBJ2-5
CASHVGGAGQETQYF
TGTGCCAGTCACGTAGGCGGAGCGGGGCAAGAGACCCAGTACTTC
>TRBV6-6|TRBD1|NA|TRBJ1-4
CASRLLGQANEKLFF
TGTGCCAGCAGACTATTGGGACAGGCTAATGAAAAACTGTTTTTT
>TRBV5-6|TRBD2|NA|TRBJ2-3
CASSLAGGLTDTQYF
TGTGCCAGCAGCTTAGCGGGGGGGCTCACAGATACGCAGTATTTT
>TRBV4-1|TRBD2|NA|TRBJ2-3
CASSHPGAGSGVPSGTDTQYF
TGCGCCAGCAGCCACCCCGGGGCAGGTAGCGGGGTCCCTAGTGGCACAGATACGCAGTATTTT
>TRBV19|TRBD1|NA|TRBJ1-5
CASTPRQGANQPQHF
TGTGCCAGTACTCCCAGACAGGGGGCAAATCAGCCCCAGCATTTT
>TRBV28|NA|NA|TRBJ1-2
CASSTPLTGVGYGYTF
TGTGCCAGCAGTACCCCCTTGACAGGCGTGGGGTATGGCTACACCTTC
>TRBV9|NA|NA|TRBJ2-5
CASRPTDQETQYF
TGTGCCAGCAGGCCCACAGATCAAGAGACCCAGTACTTC
>TRBV7-8|TRBD2|NA|TRBJ2-2
CASSLAVRVAGSNTGELFF
TGTGCCAGCAGCTTAGCGGTCAGGGTAGCGGGGTCGAACACCGGGGAGCTGTTTTTT